A selection of T cell receptor beta chains follows, all from one sample in a study of read filtering for tumor transcriptome and immune sequencing. TCRdb reprocessed the reads via MiXCR and lists one record per CDR3 protein. This sample has about 90,000 distinct CDR3 sequences, with over 9% found just once. The sequenced material came from a population of CD138-negative cells sorted from bone marrow. These receptors came from a donor at least 40 years old with multiple myeloma. The CDR3 runs from the conserved cysteine through the conserved F or W. D genes are given only for firm matches. Some rows have no size entry. The others give once, few or many, or a class for an expanded clone.

j_call | v_call | d_call | clone_size | cdr3_aa | cdr3_nt
TRBJ2-3 | TRBV7-3 | TRBD2 | - | CASSLGLAGMVDTQYF | TGTGCCAGCAGCTTGGGACTAGCGGGAATGGTAGATACGCAGTATTTT
TRBJ1-1 | TRBV7-9 | - | - | CASSLSGVTEAFF | TGTGCCAGCAGCTTATCGGGGGTCACTGAAGCTTTCTTT
TRBJ2-7 | TRBV29-1 | - | many | CSFRDSSYEQYF | TGCAGTTTCCGGGACTCCTCCTACGAGCAGTACTTC
TRBJ2-1 | TRBV20-1 | TRBD2 | many | CSARGSGRDEQFF | TGCAGTGCTAGGGGGAGCGGGAGGGATGAGCAGTTCTTC
TRBJ1-4 | TRBV20-1 | - | many | CSASGNARLNEKLFF | TGCAGTGCTAGTGGCAATGCCAGACTTAATGAAAAACTGTTTTTT
TRBJ1-5 | TRBV6-1 | - | many | CASSFLGLTPFNQPQHF | TGTGCCAGCAGTTTCCTTGGCCTCACCCCTTTCAATCAGCCCCAGCATTTT
TRBJ2-1 | TRBV20-1 | TRBD2 | many | CSATAQGSGVGEQFF | TGCAGTGCGACCGCCCAGGGAAGCGGGGTAGGTGAGCAGTTCTTC
TRBJ2-5 | TRBV20-1 | - | many | CSAGPLRAVEGGAQYF | TGCAGTGCTGGACCCCTCCGGGCGGTGGAGGGGGGTGCCCAGTACTTC
TRBJ2-2 | TRBV20-1 | TRBD1 | many | CSAPQTGSTGELFF | TGCAGTGCTCCGCAGACAGGGAGCACCGGGGAGCTGTTTTTT
TRBJ2-7 | TRBV12-3/TRBV12-4 | - | many | CASSAGTFNEQYF | TGTGCCAGCAGTGCCGGGACCTTTAACGAGCAGTACTTC
TRBJ1-5 | TRBV10-3 | - | - | CAISSVSNRPQHF | TGTGCCATCAGCTCGGTTAGCAATCGGCCCCAGCATTTT
TRBJ2-6 | TRBV5-1 | - | many | CASSLDERGTSGANVLTF | TGCGCCAGCAGCTTGGATGAAAGGGGGACCTCTGGGGCCAACGTCCTGACTTTC
TRBJ2-7 | TRBV5-1 | - | many | CASSLGPGDEQYF | TGCGCCAGCAGCTTGGGGCCGGGGGACGAGCAGTACTTC
TRBJ1-1 | TRBV29-1 | - | many | CSVVMGSRAFF | TGCAGCGTTGTGATGGGGAGTCGGGCTTTCTTT
TRBJ1-4 | TRBV28 | - | many | CASKPNNGKLFF | TGTGCCAGCAAACCGAATAACGGGAAACTGTTTTTT
TRBJ1-5 | TRBV7-2 | - | many | CASRPRVGGKSNQPQHF | TGTGCCAGCAGGCCCCGGGTGGGGGGGAAAAGCAATCAGCCCCAGCATTTT
TRBJ2-1 | TRBV2 | - | many | CASNPLYNEQFF | TGTGCCAGCAACCCCCTGTACAATGAGCAGTTCTTC
TRBJ1-4 | TRBV9 | - | many | CASSVDRGGELFF | TGTGCCAGCAGCGTAGATAGGGGTGGAGAACTGTTTTTT
TRBJ1-1 | TRBV6-5 | TRBD1 | few | CASGYSRQGDTEAFF | TGTGCCAGCGGTTACTCTCGACAGGGCGACACTGAAGCTTTCTTT
TRBJ2-1 | TRBV12-3/TRBV12-4 | TRBD2 | few | CASSRTPGLAGGDNEQFF | TGTGCCAGCAGTCGTACCCCGGGACTAGCGGGAGGCGACAATGAGCAGTTCTTC
TRBJ2-5 | TRBV29-1 | - | many | CSVGPGETQYF | TGCAGCGTTGGGCCGGGGGAGACCCAGTACTTC
TRBJ2-2 | TRBV11-2 | - | many | CASSLDRIAGELFF | TGTGCCAGCAGCTTAGATCGCATCGCCGGGGAGCTGTTTTTT
TRBJ2-1 | TRBV19 | TRBD1 | many | CASSIIWGTGSIGQFF | TGTGCCAGTAGTATAATCTGGGGGACAGGGTCTATAGGGCAGTTCTTC
TRBJ2-1 | TRBV29-1 | TRBD2 | many | CSVEGLADNEQFF | TGCAGCGTTGAGGGACTAGCCGACAATGAGCAGTTCTTC
TRBJ1-2 | TRBV5-1 | - | many | CASSLEPTGYYGYTF | TGCGCCAGCAGCTTGGAACCCACAGGGTACTATGGCTACACCTTC
TRBJ2-4 | TRBV30 | - | few | CAWSWAKNIQYF | TGTGCCTGGAGCTGGGCCAAAAACATTCAGTACTTC
TRBJ2-4 | TRBV19 | - | - | CASSIKLAKNIQYF | TGTGCCAGTAGTATAAAACTAGCCAAAAACATTCAGTACTTC
TRBJ1-1 | TRBV29-1 | - | once | CSFAGRAKTEASF | TGCAGCTTTGCGGGCAGGGCCAAGACTGAAGCTTCCTTT
TRBJ2-1 | TRBV20-1 | TRBD2 | many | CSANSMDSGRGGSSYNEQFF | TGCAGTGCTAACTCTATGGATAGCGGGAGGGGCGGGAGCTCCTACAATGAGCAGTTCTTC
TRBJ1-1 | TRBV27 | TRBD1 | - | CASSLLGQGRTFF | TGTGCCAGCAGTTTATTGGGACAGGGGCGGACTTTCTTT
TRBJ2-5 | TRBV28 | - | many | CASSQGTAKETQYF | TGTGCCAGCAGTCAAGGGACTGCGAAAGAGACCCAGTACTTC
TRBJ2-7 | TRBV11-2 | - | many | CASKAVFGRSYEQYF | TGTGCCAGCAAGGCGGTCTTCGGCCGCTCCTACGAGCAGTACTTC
TRBJ2-2 | TRBV6-6 | - | many | CASRSRAGGEGGELFF | TGTGCCAGCAGGTCCCGGGCCGGGGGCGAGGGCGGGGAGCTGTTTTTT
TRBJ2-5 | TRBV5-1 | - | many | CASSLASPNQETQYF | TGCGCCAGCAGCTTGGCGAGCCCTAACCAAGAGACCCAGTACTTC
TRBJ2-3 | TRBV11-2 | TRBD2 | many | CASSPGEGRAGGPTGTQYF | TGTGCCAGCAGTCCAGGGGAGGGTAGAGCGGGAGGGCCGACGGGGACGCAGTATTTT
TRBJ2-3 | TRBV29-1 | - | many | CSVQRAGASTDTQYF | TGCAGCGTTCAACGGGCAGGAGCTAGCACAGATACGCAGTATTTT
TRBJ2-1 | TRBV24-1 | TRBD2 | many | CATSDPGTSGQEQFF | TGTGCCACCAGTGATCCTGGGACTAGCGGCCAAGAGCAGTTCTTC
TRBJ2-7 | TRBV10-2 | TRBD2 | many | CASSDLAGAYEQYF | TGCGCCAGCAGTGATCTAGCGGGAGCCTACGAGCAGTACTTC
TRBJ2-1 | TRBV7-3 | TRBD2 | many | CASSPSSGRDEQFF | TGTGCCAGCAGCCCCTCTAGCGGGAGAGATGAGCAGTTCTTC
TRBJ2-3 | TRBV5-1 | - | many | CASSLAESTDTQYF | TGCGCCAGCAGCCTAGCCGAAAGCACAGATACGCAGTATTTT
TRBJ2-3 | TRBV6-1 | TRBD1 | many | CASSVQGDRGDTQYF | TGTGCCAGCAGTGTACAGGGGGATCGGGGAGATACGCAGTATTTT